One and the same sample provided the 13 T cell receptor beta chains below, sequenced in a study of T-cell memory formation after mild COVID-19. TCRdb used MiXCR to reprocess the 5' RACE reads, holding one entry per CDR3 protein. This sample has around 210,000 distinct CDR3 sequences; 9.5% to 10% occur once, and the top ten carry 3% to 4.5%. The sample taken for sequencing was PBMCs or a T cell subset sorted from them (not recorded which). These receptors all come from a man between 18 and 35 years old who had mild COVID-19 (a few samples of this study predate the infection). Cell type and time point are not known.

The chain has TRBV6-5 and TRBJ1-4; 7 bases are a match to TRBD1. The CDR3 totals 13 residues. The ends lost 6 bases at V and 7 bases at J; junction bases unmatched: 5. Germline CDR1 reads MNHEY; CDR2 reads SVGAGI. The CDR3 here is CASRKQGSEKLFF. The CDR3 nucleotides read TGTGCCAGCAGAAAACAGGGGAGTGAAAAACTGTTTTTT.

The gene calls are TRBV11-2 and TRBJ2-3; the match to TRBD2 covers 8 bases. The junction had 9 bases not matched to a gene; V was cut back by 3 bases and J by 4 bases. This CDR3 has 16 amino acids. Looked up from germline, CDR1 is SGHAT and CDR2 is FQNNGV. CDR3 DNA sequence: TGTGCCAGCAGCTTGGGTAGCGGGGCTAAGGCAGATACGCAGTATTTT. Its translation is CASSLGSGAKADTQYF.

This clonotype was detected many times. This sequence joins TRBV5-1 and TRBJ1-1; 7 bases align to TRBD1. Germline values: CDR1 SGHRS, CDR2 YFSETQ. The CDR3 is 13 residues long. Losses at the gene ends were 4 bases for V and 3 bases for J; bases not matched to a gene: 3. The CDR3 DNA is TGCGCCAGCAGCGGAGACAGGGACACTGAAGCTTTCTTT. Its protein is CASSGDRDTEAFF. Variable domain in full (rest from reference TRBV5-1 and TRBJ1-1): KAGVTQTPRYLIKTRGQQVTLSCSPISGHRSVSWYQQTPGQGLQFLFEYFSETQRNKGNFPGRFSGRQFSNSRSEMNVSTLELGDSALYLCASSGDRDTEAFFGQGTRLTVV.

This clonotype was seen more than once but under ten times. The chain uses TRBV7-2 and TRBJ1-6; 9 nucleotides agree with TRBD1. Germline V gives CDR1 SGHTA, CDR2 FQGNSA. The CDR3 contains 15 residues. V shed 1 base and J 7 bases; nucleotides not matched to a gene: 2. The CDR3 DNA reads TGTGCCAGCAGCTTAGACGGGACAGGGAATTCACCCCTCCACTTT. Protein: CASSLDGTGNSPLHF.

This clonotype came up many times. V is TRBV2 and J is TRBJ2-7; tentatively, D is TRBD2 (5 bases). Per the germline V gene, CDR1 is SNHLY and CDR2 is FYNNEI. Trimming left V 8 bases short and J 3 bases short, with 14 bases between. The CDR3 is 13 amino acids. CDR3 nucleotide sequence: TGTGCCAGCGGAGTAGGCCGGGACTACGAGCAGTACGTC. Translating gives CASGVGRDYEQYV.

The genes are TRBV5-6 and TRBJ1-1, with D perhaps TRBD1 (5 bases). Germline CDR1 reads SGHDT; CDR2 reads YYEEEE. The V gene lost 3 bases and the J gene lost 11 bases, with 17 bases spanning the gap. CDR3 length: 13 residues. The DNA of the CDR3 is TGTGCCAGCAGCTGGGGCCGCGGGGTTGTGGCTTTCTTT. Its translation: CASSWGRGVVAFF.

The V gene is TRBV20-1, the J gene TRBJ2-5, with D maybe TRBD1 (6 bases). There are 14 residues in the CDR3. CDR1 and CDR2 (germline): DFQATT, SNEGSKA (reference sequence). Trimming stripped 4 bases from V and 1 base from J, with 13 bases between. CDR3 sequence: CSANRGQSQETQYF. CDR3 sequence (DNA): TGCAGTGCTAACCGAGGACAGAGCCAAGAGACCCAGTACTTC.

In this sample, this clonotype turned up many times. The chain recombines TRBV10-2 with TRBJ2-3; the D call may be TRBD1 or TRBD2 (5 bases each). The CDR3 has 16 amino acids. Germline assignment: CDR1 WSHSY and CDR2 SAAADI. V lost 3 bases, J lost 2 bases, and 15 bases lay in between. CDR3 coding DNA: TGCGCCAGCAGTGATTCCACCGGGACGCTCACAGATACGCAGTATTTT. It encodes CASSDSTGTLTDTQYF.

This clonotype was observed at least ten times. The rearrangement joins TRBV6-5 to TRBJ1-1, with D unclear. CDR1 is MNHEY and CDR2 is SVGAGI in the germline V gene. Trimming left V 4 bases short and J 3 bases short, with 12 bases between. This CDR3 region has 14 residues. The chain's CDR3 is CASSSTGGDTEAFF. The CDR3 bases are TGTGCCAGCAGTTCAACGGGTGGTGACACTGAAGCTTTCTTT.

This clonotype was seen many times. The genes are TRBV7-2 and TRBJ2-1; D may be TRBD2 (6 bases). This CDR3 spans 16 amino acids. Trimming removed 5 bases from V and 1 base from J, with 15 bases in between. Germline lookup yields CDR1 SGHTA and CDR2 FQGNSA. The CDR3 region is CASSAPGGPSYNEQFF. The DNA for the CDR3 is TGTGCCAGCAGCGCCCCCGGGGGACCTTCCTACAATGAGCAGTTCTTC.

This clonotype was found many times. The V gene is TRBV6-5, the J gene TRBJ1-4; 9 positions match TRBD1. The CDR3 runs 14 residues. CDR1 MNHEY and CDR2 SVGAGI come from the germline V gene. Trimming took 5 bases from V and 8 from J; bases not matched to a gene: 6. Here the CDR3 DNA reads TGTGCCAGCAGTCCCGGGACAGGGAACGAAAAACTGTTTTTT. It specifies CASSPGTGNEKLFF.

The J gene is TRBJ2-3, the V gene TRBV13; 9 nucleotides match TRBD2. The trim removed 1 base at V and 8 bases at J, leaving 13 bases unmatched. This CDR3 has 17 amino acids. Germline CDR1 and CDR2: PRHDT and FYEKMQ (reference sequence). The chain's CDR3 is CASSLASGTSSTGTQYF. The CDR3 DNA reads TGTGCCAGCAGCTTAGCTTCCGGGACTAGCAGCACCGGTACGCAGTATTTT.

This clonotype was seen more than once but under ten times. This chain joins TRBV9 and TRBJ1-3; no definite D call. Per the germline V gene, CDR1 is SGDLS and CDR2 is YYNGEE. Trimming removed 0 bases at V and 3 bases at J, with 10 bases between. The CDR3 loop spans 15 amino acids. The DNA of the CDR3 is TGTGCCAGCAGCGTAGCATCTTTCCTTGGAAACACCATATATTTT. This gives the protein CASSVASFLGNTIYF.